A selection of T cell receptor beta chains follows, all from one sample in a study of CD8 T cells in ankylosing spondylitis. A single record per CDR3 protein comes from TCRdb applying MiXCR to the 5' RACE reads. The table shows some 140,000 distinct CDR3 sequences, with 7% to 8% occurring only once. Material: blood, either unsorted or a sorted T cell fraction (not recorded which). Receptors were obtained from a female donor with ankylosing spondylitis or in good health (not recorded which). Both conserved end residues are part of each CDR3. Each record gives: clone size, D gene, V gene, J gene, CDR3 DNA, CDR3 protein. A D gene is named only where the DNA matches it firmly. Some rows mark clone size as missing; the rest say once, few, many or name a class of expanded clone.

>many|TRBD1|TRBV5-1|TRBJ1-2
TGCGCCAGCAGCGGAACAGGGGGCGCAAGCTATGGCTACACCTTC
CASSGTGGASYGYTF
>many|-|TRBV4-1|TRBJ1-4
TGCGCCAGCAGCCAAGAATCTGGACAGAAGGAAAAACTGTTTTTT
CASSQESGQKEKLFF
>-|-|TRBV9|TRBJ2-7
TGTGCCAGCAGCGTATTTGAAGGTAGCTACGAGCAGTACTTC
CASSVFEGSYEQYF
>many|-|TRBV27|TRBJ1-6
TGTGCCAGCAGTCTATGGGCTTATAATTCACCCCTCCACTTT
CASSLWAYNSPLHF
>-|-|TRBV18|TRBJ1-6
TGTGCCAGCTCACCAGGGGACACCGGTGGGTCACCCCTCCACTTT
CASSPGDTGGSPLHF
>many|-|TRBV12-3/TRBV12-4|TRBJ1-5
TGTGCCAGCAGTTTATCTGGCTCTAAGGGCAATCAGCCCCAGCATTTT
CASSLSGSKGNQPQHF
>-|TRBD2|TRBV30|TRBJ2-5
TGTGCCTGGAGTGTCGGGGGGGGAGAGACCCAGTACTTC
CAWSVGGGETQYF
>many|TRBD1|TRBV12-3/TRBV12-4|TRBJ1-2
TGTGCCAGCAGCCCGACAGGGACCGGCTACACCTTC
CASSPTGTGYTF
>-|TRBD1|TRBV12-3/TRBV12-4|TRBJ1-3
TGTGCCAGCAGTCCCGGGACAGTAGGAAACACCATATATTTT
CASSPGTVGNTIYF
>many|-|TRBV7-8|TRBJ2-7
TGTGCCAGCAGCGGGGGTCCGTCCTACGAGCAGTACTTC
CASSGGPSYEQYF
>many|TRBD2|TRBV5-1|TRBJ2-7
TGCGCCAGCAGCTTCGGTGTTAGCGGGGGGGCCAGCGAGAACTACGAGCAGTACTTC
CASSFGVSGGASENYEQYF
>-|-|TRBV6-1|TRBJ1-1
TGTGCCAGCAGCTCCAGGGGCGACGCGAACACTGAAGCTTTCTTT
CASSSRGDANTEAFF
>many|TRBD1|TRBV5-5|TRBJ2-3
TGTGCCAGCAGCTTGGGGGGACAGGGGTTCACAGATACGCAGTATTTT
CASSLGGQGFTDTQYF
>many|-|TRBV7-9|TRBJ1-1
TGTGCCAGCAGCTTACAGGGAGTACTGAACACTGAAGCTTTCTTT
CASSLQGVLNTEAFF
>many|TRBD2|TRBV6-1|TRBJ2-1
TGTGCCAGCAGTCCAACTAGCGGGGGGGCCGGTGAGCAGTTCTTC
CASSPTSGGAGEQFF
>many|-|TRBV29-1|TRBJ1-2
TGCAGCGTTGTTCAGAACTATGGCTACACCTTC
CSVVQNYGYTF
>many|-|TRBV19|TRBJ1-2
TGTGCCAGTACCCGACAGTCTCCTAACTATGGCTACACCTTC
CASTRQSPNYGYTF
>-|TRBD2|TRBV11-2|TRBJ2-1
TGTGCCAGCAGTCTTCCGAGTGGGGGGGACCCCAGCTCCTACAATGAGCAGTTCTTC
CASSLPSGGDPSSYNEQFF
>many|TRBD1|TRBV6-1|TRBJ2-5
TGTGCCAGCAGTCGACAGGGAGAAGAGACCCAGTACTTC
CASSRQGEETQYF
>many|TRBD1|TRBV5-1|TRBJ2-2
TGCGCCAGCACGCGGGACAGGGCGGACGGGGAGCTGTTTTTT
CASTRDRADGELFF
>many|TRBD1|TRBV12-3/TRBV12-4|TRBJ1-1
TGTGCCAGCAGTTATGGGAAGGGGGCAGGGAACACTGAAGCTTTCTTT
CASSYGKGAGNTEAFF
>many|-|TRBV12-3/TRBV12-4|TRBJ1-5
TGTGCCAGCAGTTTAGCGGCGTCAGGGTCCAATCAGCCCCAGCATTTT
CASSLAASGSNQPQHF
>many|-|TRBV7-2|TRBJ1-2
TGTGCCAGCAGCTTAGCCAGGCCGGAGGGAGGCTACACCTTC
CASSLARPEGGYTF
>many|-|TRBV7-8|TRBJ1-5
TGTGCCAGCAGCTTAGCCGGGACGTATAATAGCAATCAGCCCCAGCATTTT
CASSLAGTYNSNQPQHF